A single sample is the source of the 14 T cell receptor beta chains below, sequenced in a study of early T cells in non-severe SARS-CoV-2 infection. MiXCR, run by TCRdb on the 5' RACE reads, gives a single entry per CDR3 protein. The table lists about 110,000 distinct CDR3 sequences, 12% of them singletons. Sequenced input: whole blood. All receptors come from an adult who was a healthcare worker with PCR-confirmed SARS-CoV-2 infection or an uninfected control (not recorded which).

In this sample, this clonotype turned up many times. The chain joins TRBV6-5 to TRBJ2-7; 10 nucleotides align to TRBD2. The CDR3 has 15 amino acids. V was clipped by 2 bases and J by 2 bases; unmatched bases: 3. Germline values: CDR1 MNHEY, CDR2 SVGAGI. CDR3 sequence reads: CASSYRGLAAYEQYF. The DNA for the CDR3 is TGTGCCAGCAGTTACCGAGGACTAGCGGCCTACGAGCAGTACTTC.

This clonotype counts as medium-sized (0.01 to 0.1%). The V gene is TRBV5-6, the J gene TRBJ2-1; D unclear. The V end was cut by 0 bases, the J end by 7 bases, with 11 bases between. Germline lookup yields CDR1 SGHDT and CDR2 YYEEEE. This CDR3 is built from 14 residues. CDR3 amino acids: CASSLAYIGNEQFF. The CDR3 bases are TGTGCCAGCAGCTTGGCGTATATAGGGAATGAGCAGTTCTTC.

This clonotype was found many times. This rearrangement joins TRBV3-1 to TRBJ2-1; 8 nucleotides line up with TRBD1. The CDR3 extends over 16 amino acids. The V segment lost 0 bases and the J segment 7 bases; nucleotides outside the gene matches: 8. Per germline, CDR1 LGHDT and CDR2 YNNKEL (reference sequence). CDR3 in amino acids: CASSQERRTGMNEQFF. The CDR3 DNA reads TGTGCCAGCAGCCAAGAAAGAAGGACAGGGATGAATGAGCAGTTCTTC.

The J gene is TRBJ2-2, the V gene TRBV20-1, with D maybe TRBD2 (6 bases). This CDR3 is built from 13 residues. V gave up 3 bases and J gave up 6 bases, with 11 bases separating them. Germline CDR1 reads DFQATT; CDR2 reads SNEGSKA (reference sequence). CDR3 region: CSARGRPAGELFF. Here the CDR3 DNA reads TGCAGTGCTAGGGGGAGGCCGGCCGGGGAGCTGTTTTTT.

This clonotype occurred a few times. The rearrangement links TRBV10-3 to TRBJ1-1; maybe TRBD1 (6 bases). The CDR3 has 14 residues. Germline loops: CDR1 ENHRY, CDR2 SYGVKD. Trimming removed 7 bases from V and 1 base from J, with 13 bases in between. In DNA form, the CDR3 reads TGTGCCATCACCCCTGGGGGACAGAACACTGAAGCTTTCTTT. This encodes CAITPGGQNTEAFF.

Written as DNA, the CDR3 is TGTGCCAGCAGCGTAGGGACTCCTTCCTACGAGCAGTACTTC. This translates into CASSVGTPSYEQYF. This chain uses TRBV9 with TRBJ2-7, with a tentative D call TRBD2 (5 bases). V shed 0 bases and J shed 1 base, with 8 bases lying between them. This CDR3 contains 14 residues. Germline CDR1 and CDR2: SGDLS and YYNGEE.

V is TRBV12-3 or TRBV12-4 and J is TRBJ1-4; D gene ambiguous. V shed 2 bases and J shed 5 bases, with 9 bases lying between them. This CDR3 spans 14 amino acids. The CDR3 bases are TGTGCCAGCAGTTTATCTCCAGCCAATGAAAAACTGTTTTTT. Translating gives CASSLSPANEKLFF.

In this sample, this clonotype turned up a few times. CDR3: CASRPGGTDTQYF. CDR3 in DNA: TGTGCCAGCAGGCCAGGGGGCACAGATACGCAGTATTTT. The chain is built from TRBV2 and TRBJ2-3; tentative D call: TRBD1 (6 bases). The V gene lost 6 bases and the J gene lost 1 base, with 8 bases spanning the gap. This CDR3 is 13 amino acids long. Germline values: CDR1 SNHLY, CDR2 FYNNEI.

At least ten counts were recorded for this clonotype. The V gene is TRBV30, the J gene TRBJ2-7; D is uncertain. Looked up from germline, CDR1 is GTSNPN and CDR2 is SVGIG (reference sequence). This CDR3 has 12 residues. V was shortened by 8 bases and J by 3 bases, with 14 bases between the two germline ends. The CDR3 reads CALSLDLYEQYF. The CDR3 bases are TGTGCCCTCTCCCTGGACCTCTACGAGCAGTACTTC.

This clonotype came up many times. CDR3 residues: CASSSPTDRPPGNTGELFF. CDR3 nucleotides: TGTGCCAGCAGCAGTCCCACCGACCGCCCCCCAGGGAACACCGGGGAGCTGTTTTTT. J is TRBJ2-2 and V is TRBV21-1; the table's D call, TRBD1, was not checked against the DNA. TRBV21-1 is tagged as a pseudogene. The CDR3 totals 19 residues.

This clonotype came up a few times. V and J are TRBV6-1 and TRBJ2-1; 12 positions match TRBD2. Germline assignment: CDR1 MNHNS and CDR2 SASEGT. The CDR3 is 18 residues long. Trimming at V came to 2 bases and at J to 6 bases, leaving 11 bases not matched to a gene. CDR3 sequence (DNA): TGTGCCAGCAGTGAATATTCTCTGGCTAGCGGGGGGGCCAATGAGCAGTTCTTC. Residues: CASSEYSLASGGANEQFF.

This clonotype appeared a few times. V and J are TRBV4-1 and TRBJ2-5; D tentatively reads TRBD1 or TRBD2 (7 bases each). The CDR3 totals 19 residues. CDR1 MGHRA and CDR2 YSYEKL come from the germline V gene. V was pared by 4 bases and J by 5 bases, with 29 bases between. The CDR3: CASSPRRQGGARWAETQYF. The CDR3 DNA sequence: TGCGCCAGCAGCCCACGTCGCCAGGGGGGGGCTAGGTGGGCGGAGACCCAGTACTTC.

This chain links TRBV7-9 with TRBJ2-7; D possibly matches TRBD1 or TRBD2 (5 bases each). V was clipped by 5 bases and J by 0 bases, with 17 bases between them. This CDR3 has 16 residues. CDR1 and CDR2 (germline): SEHNR, FQNEAQ (reference sequence). DNA of the CDR3: TGTGCCAGCAGCCGTTGGGGGAGCCTAACCTCCTACGAGCAGTACTTC. This translates into CASSRWGSLTSYEQYF.

The genes are TRBV11-2 and TRBJ1-1; D is uncertain. Deletions cut 5 bases from V and 1 base from J, with 14 bases between. The CDR3 has 15 amino acids. Germline values: CDR1 SGHAT, CDR2 FQNNGV. For the CDR3, the DNA is TGTGCCAGCAGCCCCCGGTTACAGAGGAACACTGAAGCTTTCTTT. Residues: CASSPRLQRNTEAFF.